Listed below are T cell receptor beta chains from one sample, sequenced in a study of T cell changes during pregnancy in multiple sclerosis. TCRdb keeps only in-frame clones here, not all; method: immunoSEQ multiplex PCR. This table has about 48,000 clones, about 93% appearing once. The sequencing here drew on CD4+ T cells from peripheral blood mononuclear cells, taken in the first trimester of pregnancy. The origin of the receptors is a female donor with multiple sclerosis, enrolled in a pregnancy study. Both conserved end residues are part of each CDR3. A D gene is named only where the DNA matches it firmly. Size is omitted from some rows. Given values are once, few, many or a class for expanded clones.

>TRBJ1-6|TRBV7-9|-|-
CASSFASGSPLHF
TGTGCCAGCAGCTTTGCCTCGGGTTCACCCCTCCACTTT
>TRBJ1-2|TRBV19|-|TRBD1
CASSQQGGYGYTF
TGTGCCAGTAGTCAACAGGGGGGCTATGGCTACACCTTC
>TRBJ2-5|TRBV9|-|-
CASSPRPTAQETQYF
TGTGCCAGCAGCCCCCGCCCGACAGCACAAGAGACCCAGTACTTC
>TRBJ2-5|TRBV6-1|-|TRBD1
CASTHRGGETQYF
TGTGCCAGCACCCACAGGGGTGGAGAGACCCAGTACTTC
>TRBJ2-7|TRBV30|-|-
CAWRLANFPSYEQYF
TGTGCCTGGAGGCTAGCTAATTTCCCCTCCTACGAGCAGTACTTC
>TRBJ1-2|TRBV5-4|-|-
CASSLFGGKVYGYTF
TGTGCCAGCAGCTTGTTCGGGGGAAAAGTCTATGGCTACACCTTC
>TRBJ1-6|TRBV6-5|-|TRBD1
CASSPDRLNSPLHF
TGTGCCAGCAGCCCGGACAGGCTAAATTCACCCCTCCACTTT
>TRBJ2-7|TRBV6-5|-|-
CASSESGQRGEQYF
TGTGCCAGCAGTGAGAGTGGACAGAGGGGCGAGCAGTACTTC
>TRBJ1-4|TRBV23-1|-|TRBD1
CASRRQGASEKLFF
TGCGCCAGCAGACGACAGGGGGCAAGTGAAAAACTGTTTTTT
>TRBJ2-1|TRBV25-1|-|TRBD1
CASSELGTGVYNEQFF
TGTGCCAGCAGTGAATTGGGGACAGGGGTCTACAATGAGCAGTTCTTC
>TRBJ2-3|TRBV6-4|-|TRBD2
CASSAAGGPRDTQYF
TGTGCCAGCAGTGCAGCGGGGGGGCCTCGGGATACGCAGTATTTT
>TRBJ2-2|TRBV27|-|TRBD1
CASSPGQGTGELFF
TGTGCCAGCAGTCCGGGACAGGGCACCGGGGAGCTGTTTTTT
>TRBJ1-2|TRBV11-2|once|TRBD1
CASTRTGTAHNYGYTF
TGTGCCAGCACTCGTACCGGGACAGCCCATAACTATGGCTACACCTTC
>TRBJ2-3|TRBV6-1|-|TRBD2
CASSAGVAGVTDTQYF
TGTGCCAGCAGTGCCGGGGTAGCGGGGGTCACAGATACGCAGTATTTT
>TRBJ1-5|TRBV7-8|-|-
CASSYRGAGNQPQHF
TGTGCCAGCAGTTACCGGGGGGCAGGCAATCAGCCCCAGCATTTT
>TRBJ2-7|TRBV5-6|-|-
CASSLVPDTSYEQYF
TGTGCCAGCAGCTTAGTCCCCGACACGTCCTACGAGCAGTACTTC
>TRBJ1-1|TRBV28|-|-
CAIGAGVGEAFF
TGTGCCATCGGGGCGGGGGTTGGCGAAGCTTTCTTT
>TRBJ2-1|TRBV9|-|TRBD1
CASSDQGVAYNEQFF
TGTGCCAGCAGCGACCAGGGGGTGGCCTACAATGAGCAGTTCTTC
>TRBJ1-1|TRBV7-9|-|-
CASSFQRQANTEAFF
TGTGCCAGCAGCTTTCAAAGACAGGCGAACACTGAAGCTTTCTTT
>TRBJ2-7|TRBV7-2|-|-
CASSLGSSAPSNF
TGTGCCAGCAGCTTAGGGTCCAGCGCCCCGTCGAACTTC
>TRBJ2-1|TRBV5-4|-|TRBD2
CASSLARASGGHNEQFF
TGTGCCAGCAGCTTGGCCCGGGCTAGCGGGGGACACAATGAGCAGTTCTTC
>TRBJ1-6|TRBV5-1|-|-
CASSPGGERDSPLHF
TGCGCCAGCAGCCCCGGGGGGGAACGGGATTCACCCCTCCACTTT
>TRBJ1-6|TRBV6-6|-|-
CASSTGISAPLHF
TGTGCCAGCAGTACCGGGATCTCTGCCCCCCTCCACTTT
>TRBJ1-5|TRBV6-6|-|-
CASRDDRQPQHF
TGTGCCAGCAGGGACGACAGGCAGCCCCAGCATTTT
>TRBJ2-1|TRBV5-1|-|TRBD1
CASSPGQESSYNEQFF
TGCGCCAGCAGCCCGGGACAGGAGTCTTCCTACAATGAGCAGTTCTTC
>TRBJ1-5|TRBV6-1|-|TRBD1
CASRARGQQPQHF
TGTGCCAGCAGGGCCCGGGGACAGCAGCCCCAGCATTTT
>TRBJ1-4|TRBV4-2|-|TRBD1
CASSQDAGGADEKLFF
TGTGCCAGCAGCCAAGATGCAGGGGGCGCGGATGAAAAACTGTTTTTT
>TRBJ1-1|TRBV6-6|-|TRBD1
CASSYSVGQGSEAFF
TGTGCCAGCAGTTACTCGGTGGGACAGGGTTCTGAAGCTTTCTTT
>TRBJ1-4|TRBV4-1|-|TRBD1
CASSQGWTGFANEKLFF
TGCGCCAGCAGCCAAGGATGGACAGGGTTTGCTAATGAAAAACTGTTTTTT
>TRBJ1-3|TRBV5-8|-|TRBD1
CASSLRTGGRNTIYF
TGTGCCAGCAGCTTGAGGACAGGGGGGAGAAACACCATATATTTT
>TRBJ1-3|TRBV5-1|-|-
CASSLGSSGNTIYF
TGCGCCAGCAGCTTGGGGAGCTCTGGAAACACCATATATTTT
>TRBJ1-2|TRBV11-2|-|-
CASSLDRGMNGYTF
TGTGCCAGCAGCTTAGATCGGGGGATGAATGGCTACACCTTC
>TRBJ2-1|TRBV11-3|-|TRBD2
CASSLLAGAYNEQFF
TGTGCCAGCAGCCTCCTAGCGGGGGCGTACAATGAGCAGTTCTTC
>TRBJ1-2|TRBV5-1|-|TRBD1
CASSLASVSGGYGYTF
TGCGCCAGCAGCTTGGCCAGCGTTTCAGGGGGCTATGGCTACACCTTC
>TRBJ1-2|TRBV19|-|-
CASSILGSGGEAGYTF
TGTGCCAGTAGTATACTGGGGTCGGGGGGCGAGGCTGGCTACACCTTC
>TRBJ2-5|TRBV19|-|TRBD2
CASSIGLAGGRGETQYF
TGTGCCAGTAGTATTGGCTTAGCGGGGGGCCGGGGGGAGACCCAGTACTTC
>TRBJ1-3|TRBV9|-|TRBD1
CASSVGTGGTGNTIYF
TGTGCCAGCAGCGTAGGGACAGGGGGGACAGGAAACACCATATATTTT
>TRBJ2-1|TRBV30|-|-
CAWMVWGVGGEQFF
TGTGCCTGGATGGTTTGGGGGGTTGGAGGGGAGCAGTTCTTC
>TRBJ2-3|TRBV27|-|-
CASSFSGLSTDTQYF
TGTGCCAGCAGTTTCAGCGGGCTAAGCACAGATACGCAGTATTTT
>TRBJ1-1|TRBV19|-|-
CASSISELTEAFF
TGTGCCAGTAGTATTAGTGAGTTGACTGAAGCTTTCTTT
>TRBJ2-1|TRBV19|-|TRBD2
CASSGLANNEQFF
TGTGCCAGCTCGGGACTAGCCAACAATGAGCAGTTCTTC
>TRBJ2-7|TRBV27|-|TRBD1
CASSSLSGQKRDEQYF
TGTGCCAGCAGTTCCCTATCGGGACAGAAAAGGGATGAGCAGTACTTC
>TRBJ1-2|TRBV30|-|TRBD1
CAWTYLDRDFYFTF
TGTGCCTGGACCTATCTGGACAGGGATTTTTATTTTACCTTC
>TRBJ2-7|TRBV9|-|TRBD1
CASSPAGTGVYGEQYF
TGTGCCAGCAGCCCCGCCGGGACAGGGGTTTACGGCGAGCAGTACTTC
>TRBJ2-7|TRBV25-1|-|-
CASSESHIGAQYF
TGTGCCAGCAGTGAATCCCACATAGGGGCGCAGTACTTC